The 2 T cell receptor beta chains below all came from one sample that was sequenced in a study of T cell repertoires in aging, cancer and after chemotherapy. Multiplex touch-down PCR with TRB-A/B primers amplified rearranged V-D-J TRB sequences. TCRdb processed the multiplex PCR reads anew with MiXCR; each CDR3 protein has one entry. Of about 17,000 distinct CDR3 sequences listed, approximately 50% are singletons. Amplification of TCR beta used genomic DNA extracted from peripheral blood. The sample taken for sequencing was blood. The receptors were sampled from a human donor in good health.

The gene calls are TRBV30 and TRBJ2-7, with D hard to call. V lost 1 base and J 3 bases, leaving 7 bases between the germline ends. CDR1 is GTSNPN and CDR2 is SVGIG in the germline V gene (reference sequence). The CDR3 covers 12 residues. The CDR3 here is CAWSGTFYEQYF. CDR3 in DNA: TGTGCCTGGAGTGGGACGTTCTACGAGCAGTACTTC.

The chain combines TRBV18 with TRBJ2-2, with TRBD1 matching 9 bases. CDR1 and CDR2 (germline): KGHSH, LQKENI. The CDR3 has 16 residues. V lost 4 bases, J lost 9 bases, and 12 bases stayed unmatched. The CDR3 reads CASSLPGTGSNRELFF. CDR3 nucleotide sequence: TGTGCCAGCTCACTGCCCGGGACAGGGTCCAACAGGGAGCTGTTTTTT. Supplemented by reference TRBV18 and TRBJ2-2, the full variable domain reads NAGVMQNPRHLVRRRGQEARLRCSPMKGHSHVYWYRQLPEEGLKFMVYLQKENIIDESGMPKERFSAEFPKEGPSILRIQQVVRGDSAAYFCASSLPGTGSNRELFFGEGSRLTVL.